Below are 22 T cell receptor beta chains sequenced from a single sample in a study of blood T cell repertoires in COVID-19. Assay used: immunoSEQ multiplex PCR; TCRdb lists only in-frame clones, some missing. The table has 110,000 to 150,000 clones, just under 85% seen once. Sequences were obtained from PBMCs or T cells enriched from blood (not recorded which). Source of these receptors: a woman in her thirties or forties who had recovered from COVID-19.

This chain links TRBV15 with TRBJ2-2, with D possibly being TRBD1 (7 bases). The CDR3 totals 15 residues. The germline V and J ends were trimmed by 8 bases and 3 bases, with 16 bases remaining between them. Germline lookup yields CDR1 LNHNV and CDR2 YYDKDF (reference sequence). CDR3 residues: CATGGTAADTGELFF. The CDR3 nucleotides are TGTGCCACCGGCGGGACAGCGGCGGACACCGGGGAGCTGTTTTTT. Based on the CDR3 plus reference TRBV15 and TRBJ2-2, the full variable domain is DAMVIQNPRYQVTQFGKPVTLSCSQTLNHNVMYWYQQKSSQAPKLLFHYYDKDFNNEADTPDNFQSRRPNTSFCFLDIRSPGLGDTAMYLCATGGTAADTGELFFGEGSRLTVL.

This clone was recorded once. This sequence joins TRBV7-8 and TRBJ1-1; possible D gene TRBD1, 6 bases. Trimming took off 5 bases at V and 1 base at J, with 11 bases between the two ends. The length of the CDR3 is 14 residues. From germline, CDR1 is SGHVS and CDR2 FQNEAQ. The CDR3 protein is CASSQGHRNTEAFF. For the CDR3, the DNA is TGTGCCAGCAGCCAGGGACACAGGAACACTGAAGCTTTCTTT.

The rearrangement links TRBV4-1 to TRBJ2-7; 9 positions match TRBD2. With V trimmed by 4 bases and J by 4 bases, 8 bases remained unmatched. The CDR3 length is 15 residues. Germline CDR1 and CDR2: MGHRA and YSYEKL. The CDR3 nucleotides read TGCGCCAGCAGCCCATTGACTAGCGGAAAATACGAGCAGTACTTC. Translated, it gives CASSPLTSGKYEQYF.

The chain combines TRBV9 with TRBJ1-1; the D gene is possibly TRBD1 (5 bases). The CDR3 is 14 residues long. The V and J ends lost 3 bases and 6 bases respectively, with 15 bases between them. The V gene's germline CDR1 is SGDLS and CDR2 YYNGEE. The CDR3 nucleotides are TGTGCCAGCAGCGCCGCCGGAGGGGTCCCTGAAGCTTTCTTT. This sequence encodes CASSAAGGVPEAFF.

CDR3 sequence (DNA): TGTGCCAGCAGTTACTCACTAGCGGGAGCCTTCATTGAGCAGTTCTTC. Its protein is CASSYSLAGAFIEQFF. This sequence joins TRBV6-5 and TRBJ2-1, with 11 bases fitting TRBD2. The germline V gene has CDR1 MNHEY and CDR2 SVGAGI. This CDR3 is built from 16 residues. The V and J ends lost 0 bases and 9 bases, in that order; junction bases with no gene match: 7.

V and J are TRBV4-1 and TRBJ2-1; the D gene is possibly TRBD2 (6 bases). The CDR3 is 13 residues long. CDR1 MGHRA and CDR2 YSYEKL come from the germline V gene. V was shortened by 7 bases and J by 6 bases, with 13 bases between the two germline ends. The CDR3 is CASTGDRGNEQFF. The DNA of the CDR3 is TGCGCCAGCACGGGGGATAGGGGCAATGAGCAGTTCTTC.

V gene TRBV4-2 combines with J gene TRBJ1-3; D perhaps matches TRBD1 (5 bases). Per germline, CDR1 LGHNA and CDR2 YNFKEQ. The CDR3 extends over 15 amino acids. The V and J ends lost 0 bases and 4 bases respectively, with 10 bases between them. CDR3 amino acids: CASSQDRGRGNTIYF. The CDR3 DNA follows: TGTGCCAGCAGCCAAGATCGGGGGAGGGGAAACACCATATATTTT.

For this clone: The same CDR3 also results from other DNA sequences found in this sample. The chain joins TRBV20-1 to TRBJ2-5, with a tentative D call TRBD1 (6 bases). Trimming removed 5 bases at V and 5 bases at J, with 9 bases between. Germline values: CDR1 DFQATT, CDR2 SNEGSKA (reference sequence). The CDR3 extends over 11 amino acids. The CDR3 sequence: CSALRGETQYF. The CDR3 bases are TGCAGTGCTCTAAGGGGGGAGACCCAGTACTTC.

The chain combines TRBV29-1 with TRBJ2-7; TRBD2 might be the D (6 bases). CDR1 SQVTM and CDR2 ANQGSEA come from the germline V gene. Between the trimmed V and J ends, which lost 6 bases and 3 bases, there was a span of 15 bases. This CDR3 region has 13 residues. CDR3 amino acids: CSVRGPGDYEQYF. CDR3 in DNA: TGCAGCGTGCGGGGCCCTGGGGACTACGAGCAGTACTTC.

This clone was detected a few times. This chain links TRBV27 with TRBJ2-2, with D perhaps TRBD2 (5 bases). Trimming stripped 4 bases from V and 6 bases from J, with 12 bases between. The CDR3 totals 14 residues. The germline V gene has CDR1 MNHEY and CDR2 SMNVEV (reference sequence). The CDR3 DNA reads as TGTGCCAGCAGTTCCGGGGTACGGGCCGGGGAGCTGTTTTTT. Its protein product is CASSSGVRAGELFF.

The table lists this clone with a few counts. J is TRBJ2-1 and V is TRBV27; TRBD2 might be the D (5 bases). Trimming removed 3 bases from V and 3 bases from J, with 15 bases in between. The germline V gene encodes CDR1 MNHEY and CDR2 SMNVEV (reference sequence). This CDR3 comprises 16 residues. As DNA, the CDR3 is TGTGCCAGCAGTTTGGGAGCGTACACCTTCTACAATGAGCAGTTCTTC. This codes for CASSLGAYTFYNEQFF.

CDR3 nucleotides: TGTGCCAGCAGCAAGACGGGACACTGGGGCTACACCTTC. As protein: CASSKTGHWGYTF. V is TRBV21-1 and J is TRBJ1-2; the listed D gene, TRBD1, was not tested against the DNA. TRBV21-1 is a documented pseudogene. CDR3 length: 13 residues.

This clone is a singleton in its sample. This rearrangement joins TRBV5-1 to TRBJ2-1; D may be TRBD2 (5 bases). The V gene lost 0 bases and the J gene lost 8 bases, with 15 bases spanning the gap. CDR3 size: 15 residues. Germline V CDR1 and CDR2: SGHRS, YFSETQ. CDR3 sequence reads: CASSLAGRVRDEQFF. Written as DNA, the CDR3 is TGCGCCAGCAGCTTGGCCGGCCGCGTGCGGGATGAGCAGTTCTTC.

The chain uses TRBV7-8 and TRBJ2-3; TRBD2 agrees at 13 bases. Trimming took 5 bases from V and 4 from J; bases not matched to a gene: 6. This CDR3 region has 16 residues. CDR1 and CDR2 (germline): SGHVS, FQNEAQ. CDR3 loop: CASSQGLAGEADTQYF. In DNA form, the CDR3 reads TGTGCCAGCAGCCAAGGACTAGCGGGAGAAGCAGATACGCAGTATTTT. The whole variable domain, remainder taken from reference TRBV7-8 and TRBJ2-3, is GAGVSQSPRYKVAKRGQDVALRCDPISGHVSLFWYQQALGQGPEFLTYFQNEAQLDKSGLPSDRFFAERPEGSVSTLKIQRTQQEDSAVYLCASSQGLAGEADTQYFGPGTRLTVL.

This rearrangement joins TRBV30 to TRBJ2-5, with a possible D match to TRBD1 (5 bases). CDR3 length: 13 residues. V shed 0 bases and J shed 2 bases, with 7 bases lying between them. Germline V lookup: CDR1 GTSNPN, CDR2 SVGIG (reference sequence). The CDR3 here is CAWSVQAQETQYF. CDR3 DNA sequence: TGTGCCTGGAGTGTACAGGCTCAAGAGACCCAGTACTTC.

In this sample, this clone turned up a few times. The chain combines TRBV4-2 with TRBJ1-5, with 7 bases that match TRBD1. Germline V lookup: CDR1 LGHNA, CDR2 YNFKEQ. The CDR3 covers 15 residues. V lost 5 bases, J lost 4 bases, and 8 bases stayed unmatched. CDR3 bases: TGTGCCAGCAGCAAGGAGGGGGCGCGGAATCAGCCCCAGCATTTT. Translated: CASSKEGARNQPQHF.

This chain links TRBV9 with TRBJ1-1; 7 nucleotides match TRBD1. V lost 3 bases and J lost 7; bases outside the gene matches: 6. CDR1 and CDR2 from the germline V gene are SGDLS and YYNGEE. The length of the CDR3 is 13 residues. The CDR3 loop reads CASSEQGFGEAFF. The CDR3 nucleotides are TGTGCCAGCAGCGAACAGGGGTTTGGTGAAGCTTTCTTT.

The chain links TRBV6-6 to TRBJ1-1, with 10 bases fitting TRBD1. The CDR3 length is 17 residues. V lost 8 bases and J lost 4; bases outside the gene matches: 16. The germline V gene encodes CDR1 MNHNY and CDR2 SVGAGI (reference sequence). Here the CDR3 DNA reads TGTGCCAGCGGTCCCGACAGGGGGCCCAGAGAGGCCACTGAAGCTTTCTTT. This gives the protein CASGPDRGPREATEAFF.

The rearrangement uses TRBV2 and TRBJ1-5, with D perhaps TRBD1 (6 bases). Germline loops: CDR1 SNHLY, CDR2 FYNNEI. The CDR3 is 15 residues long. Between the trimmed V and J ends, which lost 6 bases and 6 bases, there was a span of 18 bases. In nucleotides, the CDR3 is TGTGCCAGCAGATTAGGAAGGGGGTGGGGTCAGCCCCAGCATTTT. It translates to CASRLGRGWGQPQHF.

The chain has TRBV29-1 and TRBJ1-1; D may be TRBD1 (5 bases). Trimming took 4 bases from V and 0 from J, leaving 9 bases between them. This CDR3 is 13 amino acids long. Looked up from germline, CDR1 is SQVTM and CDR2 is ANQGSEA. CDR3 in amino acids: CSVVGGMNTEAFF. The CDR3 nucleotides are TGCAGCGTTGTCGGGGGAATGAACACTGAAGCTTTCTTT. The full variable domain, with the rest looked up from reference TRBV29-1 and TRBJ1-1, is SAVISQKPSRDICQRGTSLTIQCQVDSQVTMMFWYRQQPGQSLTLIATANQGSEATYESGFVIDKFPISRPNLTFSTLTVSNMSPEDSSIYLCSVVGGMNTEAFFGQGTRLTVV.

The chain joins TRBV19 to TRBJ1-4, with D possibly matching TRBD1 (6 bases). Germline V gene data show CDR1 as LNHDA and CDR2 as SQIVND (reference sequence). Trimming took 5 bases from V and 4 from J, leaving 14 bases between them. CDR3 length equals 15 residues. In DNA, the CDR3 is TGTGCCAGTAGTCGGCTGGGGGCTGGTAATGAAAAACTGTTTTTT. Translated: CASSRLGAGNEKLFF.

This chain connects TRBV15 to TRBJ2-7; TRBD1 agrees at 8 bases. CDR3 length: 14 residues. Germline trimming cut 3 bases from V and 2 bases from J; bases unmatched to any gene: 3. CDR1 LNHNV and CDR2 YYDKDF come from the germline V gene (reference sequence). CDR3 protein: CATSRDRATYEQYF. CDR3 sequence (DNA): TGTGCCACCAGCAGGGACAGGGCGACCTACGAGCAGTACTTC.